The clone carrying this T cell receptor beta chain was detected only a few times. What it recognizes is unknown. The sample comes from a study of CD8 T cells in ankylosing spondylitis. TCRdb used MiXCR to reprocess the 5' RACE reads, holding one entry per CDR3 protein. The data show 300,000 to 400,000 distinct CDR3 sequences, about 22% seen once. The study's findings and limits: What appeared characteristic of ankylosing spondylitis blood was a TCR beta motif of fewer than ten highly homologous variants.

The ends lost 0 bases at V and 4 bases at J; junction bases unmatched: 6. CDR1 LNHNV and CDR2 YYDKDF come from the germline V gene (reference sequence). The CDR3 is 17 residues long. The rearrangement uses TRBV15 and TRBJ2-1; 10 nucleotides match TRBD2. The sequence derives from a male donor with ankylosing spondylitis. Sequenced sample: blood, either unsorted or a sorted T cell fraction (not recorded which). As DNA, the CDR3 is TGTGCCACCAGCAGAGATATAGCGGGAGGAAAATACAATGAGCAGTTCTTC. Translating it yields CATSRDIAGGKYNEQFF.